A selection of T cell receptor beta chains follows, all from one sample in a study of cytomegalovirus exposure and HLA in healthy donors. The repertoire was sequenced with immunoSEQ multiplex PCR; TCRdb's copy has only in-frame clones and lacks some. This table holds some 170,000 clones, roughly 90% found once. Sample: PBMCs. The receptors originated from a man aged 18 to 29 in good health and CMV-seropositive. CDR3s include the opening cysteine and the closing phenylalanine or tryptophan. A D gene is named only where the DNA matches it firmly. Size tells how often a clone was seen (once, few, many) or the class of an expanded clone, and some rows leave it out.

abundance: NA; len: 14; j_gene: TRBJ2-7; d_gene: NA; v_gene: TRBV25-1; CDR3nt: TGTGCCAGCAGTCGGGGTCAGGACTCCTACGAGCAGTACTTC; CDR3aa: CASSRGQDSYEQYF
abundance: NA; len: 14; j_gene: TRBJ2-1; d_gene: TRBD2; v_gene: TRBV9; CDR3nt: TGTGCCAGCAGCGGGACTAGCTCCTACAATGAGCAGTTCTTC; CDR3aa: CASSGTSSYNEQFF
abundance: NA; len: 13; j_gene: TRBJ1-4; d_gene: NA; v_gene: TRBV7-7; CDR3nt: TGTGCTAGCAGTCAGGGTTCCGGTGAAAAACTGTTTTTT; CDR3aa: CASSQGSGEKLFF
abundance: NA; len: 13; j_gene: TRBJ1-1; d_gene: TRBD1; v_gene: TRBV11-3; CDR3nt: TGTGCCAGCAGCAGACAGGGCACCACTGAAGCTTTCTTT; CDR3aa: CASSRQGTTEAFF
abundance: NA; len: 14; j_gene: TRBJ1-2; d_gene: TRBD1; v_gene: TRBV5-1; CDR3nt: TGCGCCAGCAGCTTTGGACAGGGCGGCAATGGCTACACCTTC; CDR3aa: CASSFGQGGNGYTF
abundance: NA; len: 15; j_gene: TRBJ2-1; d_gene: TRBD1; v_gene: TRBV7-8; CDR3nt: TGTGCCAGCAGCGCGGACAGGCTTTCCTACAATGAGCAGTTCTTC; CDR3aa: CASSADRLSYNEQFF
abundance: NA; len: 14; j_gene: TRBJ1-1; d_gene: NA; v_gene: TRBV19; CDR3nt: TGTGCCAGTAAAACAGAATTCATGAACACTGAAGCTTTCTTT; CDR3aa: CASKTEFMNTEAFF
abundance: NA; len: 14; j_gene: TRBJ1-3; d_gene: NA; v_gene: TRBV5-8; CDR3nt: TGTGCCAGCAGCTTGGGGACTGGGGGAAACACCATATATTTT; CDR3aa: CASSLGTGGNTIYF
abundance: NA; len: 15; j_gene: TRBJ2-2; d_gene: TRBD2; v_gene: TRBV30; CDR3nt: TGTGCCTGGAGTGTAGTAGCGGGGAACACCGGGGAGCTGTTTTTT; CDR3aa: CAWSVVAGNTGELFF
abundance: few; len: 15; j_gene: TRBJ2-7; d_gene: TRBD1; v_gene: TRBV7-7; CDR3nt: TGTGCTAGCAGTTTTGGGACAGGGGATACCTACGAGCAGTACTTC; CDR3aa: CASSFGTGDTYEQYF
abundance: NA; len: 17; j_gene: TRBJ2-3; d_gene: TRBD2; v_gene: TRBV30; CDR3nt: TGTGCCTGGAGCGGACTAGCGGGAGTTGGGCACACAGATACGCAGTATTTT; CDR3aa: CAWSGLAGVGHTDTQYF
abundance: once; len: 13; j_gene: TRBJ1-5; d_gene: NA; v_gene: TRBV6-1; CDR3nt: TGTGCCAGCAGTGAACAGGTCAATCAGCCCCAGCATTTT; CDR3aa: CASSEQVNQPQHF
abundance: NA; len: 19; j_gene: TRBJ2-7; d_gene: TRBD2; v_gene: TRBV28; CDR3nt: TGTGCCAGCAGTCCTACCCTTTATCCCGGGACTAGCGTCGGGGACGAGCAGTACTTC; CDR3aa: CASSPTLYPGTSVGDEQYF
abundance: NA; len: 11; j_gene: TRBJ2-1; d_gene: NA; v_gene: TRBV2; CDR3nt: TGTGCCGGGGGGAGGCGAGATGAGCAGTTCTTC; CDR3aa: CAGGRRDEQFF
abundance: NA; len: 13; j_gene: TRBJ2-5; d_gene: TRBD2; v_gene: TRBV5-1; CDR3nt: TGCGCCAGCAGCCCTAGCGGCGGGGAGACCCAGTACTTC; CDR3aa: CASSPSGGETQYF
abundance: NA; len: 14; j_gene: TRBJ2-7; d_gene: TRBD1; v_gene: TRBV13; CDR3nt: TGTGCCAGCAGCTTAGGACAGGGGACCTACGAGCAGTACTTC; CDR3aa: CASSLGQGTYEQYF
abundance: NA; len: 15; j_gene: TRBJ2-2; d_gene: TRBD1; v_gene: TRBV11-2; CDR3nt: TGTGCCAGCAGGCGACCGGGACAGGTCCCCGGGGAGCTGTTTTTT; CDR3aa: CASRRPGQVPGELFF
abundance: NA; len: 13; j_gene: TRBJ1-1; d_gene: NA; v_gene: TRBV7-8; CDR3nt: TGTGCCAGCAGCTTATCTTCCGAGGGCGAAGCTTTCTTT; CDR3aa: CASSLSSEGEAFF
abundance: NA; len: 16; j_gene: TRBJ2-7; d_gene: TRBD2; v_gene: TRBV7-6; CDR3nt: TGTGCCAGCAGCTTAGGGTCTAGCGGGAACTCCTACGAGCAGTACTTC; CDR3aa: CASSLGSSGNSYEQYF
abundance: NA; len: 16; j_gene: TRBJ2-7; d_gene: TRBD1; v_gene: TRBV9; CDR3nt: TGTGCCAGCAGCGTAGGGACCGGGACAGGGGCCTACGAGCAGTACTTC; CDR3aa: CASSVGTGTGAYEQYF
abundance: NA; len: 15; j_gene: TRBJ2-7; d_gene: NA; v_gene: TRBV10-3; CDR3nt: TGTGCCATCAGTGAGCCGGAAAAGACTAACTACGAGCAGTACTTC; CDR3aa: CAISEPEKTNYEQYF
abundance: NA; len: 14; j_gene: TRBJ2-7; d_gene: TRBD2; v_gene: TRBV7-6; CDR3nt: TGTGCCAGCAGCTTCACTAGCGGGAGTTACGAGCAGTACTTC; CDR3aa: CASSFTSGSYEQYF
abundance: NA; len: 15; j_gene: TRBJ2-2; d_gene: TRBD1; v_gene: TRBV28; CDR3nt: TGTGCCAGCACTCGCCTACAGGGGCGCCCCGGGGAGCTGTTTTTT; CDR3aa: CASTRLQGRPGELFF
abundance: NA; len: 18; j_gene: TRBJ1-4; d_gene: NA; v_gene: TRBV5-1; CDR3nt: TGCGCCAGCAGCTTGGCCCCCCGATCCAGCGCAACTAATGAAAAACTGTTTTTT; CDR3aa: CASSLAPRSSATNEKLFF
abundance: NA; len: 14; j_gene: TRBJ2-1; d_gene: TRBD1; v_gene: TRBV29-1; CDR3nt: TGCAGCGTTCCGGGACAGGGAACCTACAATGAGCAGTTCTTC; CDR3aa: CSVPGQGTYNEQFF
abundance: NA; len: 15; j_gene: TRBJ2-1; d_gene: TRBD1; v_gene: TRBV18; CDR3nt: TGTGCCAGCTCACCACCCGGACAGGGTATCAATGAGCAGTTCTTC; CDR3aa: CASSPPGQGINEQFF
abundance: NA; len: 15; j_gene: TRBJ1-1; d_gene: NA; v_gene: TRBV11-2; CDR3nt: TGTGCCAGCAGCTTAGATCGGGGTAAGAACACTGAAGCTTTCTTT; CDR3aa: CASSLDRGKNTEAFF
abundance: NA; len: 13; j_gene: TRBJ2-1; d_gene: NA; v_gene: TRBV19; CDR3nt: TGTGCCAGTAGATCCCGCACTAAAAATGAGCAGTTCTTC; CDR3aa: CASRSRTKNEQFF
abundance: once; len: 13; j_gene: TRBJ2-1; d_gene: TRBD2; v_gene: TRBV5-1; CDR3nt: TGCGCCAGCAGCTTTGGCGGGAGTAATGAGCAGTTCTTC; CDR3aa: CASSFGGSNEQFF
abundance: NA; len: 15; j_gene: TRBJ1-4; d_gene: TRBD1; v_gene: TRBV30; CDR3nt: TGTGCCTGGAGTGTATCGTCGGGGACAGGAGAAAAACTGTTTTTT; CDR3aa: CAWSVSSGTGEKLFF
abundance: once; len: 13; j_gene: TRBJ2-7; d_gene: NA; v_gene: TRBV28; CDR3nt: TGTGCCAGCAGTTTGCCTAGAGCGAACGAGCAGTACTTC; CDR3aa: CASSLPRANEQYF
abundance: NA; len: 14; j_gene: TRBJ2-1; d_gene: NA; v_gene: TRBV9; CDR3nt: TGTGCCAGCAGCCTCCAAGGGGGCTACAATGAGCAGTTCTTC; CDR3aa: CASSLQGGYNEQFF
abundance: NA; len: 15; j_gene: TRBJ2-7; d_gene: TRBD2; v_gene: TRBV11-2; CDR3nt: TGTGCCAGCAGCTTAAACGGGGGGTCATCCTACGAGCAGTACTTC; CDR3aa: CASSLNGGSSYEQYF
abundance: NA; len: 14; j_gene: TRBJ2-1; d_gene: NA; v_gene: TRBV9; CDR3nt: TGTGCCAGCAGCGGGCAACTAGCAGACAATGAGCAGTTCTTC; CDR3aa: CASSGQLADNEQFF
abundance: NA; len: 16; j_gene: TRBJ1-2; d_gene: TRBD1; v_gene: TRBV4-1; CDR3nt: TGCGCCAGCAGCCAAGATCAGACCGGGACAGGGCATGGCTACACCTTC; CDR3aa: CASSQDQTGTGHGYTF
abundance: NA; len: 15; j_gene: TRBJ2-3; d_gene: NA; v_gene: TRBV19; CDR3nt: TGTGCCAGTAGTATCTCCGTTTTCGGCACAGATACGCAGTATTTT; CDR3aa: CASSISVFGTDTQYF
abundance: NA; len: 19; j_gene: TRBJ2-1; d_gene: TRBD1; v_gene: TRBV28; CDR3nt: TGTGCCAGCAGTACCGTACAGGGGTTTCAGGGGAGACCCCACAATGAGCAGTTCTTC; CDR3aa: CASSTVQGFQGRPHNEQFF
abundance: once; len: 15; j_gene: TRBJ2-4; d_gene: NA; v_gene: TRBV6-5; CDR3nt: TGTGCCAGCAGTTACTCAGTTTGGCAGAAAAACATTCAGTACTTC; CDR3aa: CASSYSVWQKNIQYF
abundance: NA; len: 14; j_gene: TRBJ1-2; d_gene: TRBD1; v_gene: TRBV27; CDR3nt: TGTGCCAGCAGTTTCGGGACAGGGGACTATGGCTACACCTTC; CDR3aa: CASSFGTGDYGYTF
abundance: NA; len: 14; j_gene: TRBJ1-5; d_gene: NA; v_gene: TRBV11-2; CDR3nt: TGTGCCAGCAGCAATCAGGGGTTGAATCAGCCCCAGCATTTT; CDR3aa: CASSNQGLNQPQHF
abundance: NA; len: 16; j_gene: TRBJ2-1; d_gene: TRBD2; v_gene: TRBV25-1; CDR3nt: TGTGCCAGCAGTGAAGGACTAGCGGGAAGGATGGATGAGCAGTTCTTC; CDR3aa: CASSEGLAGRMDEQFF
abundance: NA; len: 12; j_gene: TRBJ1-2; d_gene: NA; v_gene: TRBV2; CDR3nt: TGTGCCAGTCGTGGAGGGTTTGATGGCTACACCTTC; CDR3aa: CASRGGFDGYTF
abundance: NA; len: 13; j_gene: TRBJ2-1; d_gene: NA; v_gene: TRBV2; CDR3nt: TGTGCCAGCAACCAGCGGGACAGGAATGAGCAGTTCTTC; CDR3aa: CASNQRDRNEQFF
abundance: NA; len: 16; j_gene: TRBJ2-1; d_gene: TRBD2; v_gene: TRBV7-3; CDR3nt: TGTGCCAGCAGCTTTCAAAGCGGGAGGGCTATCAGTGAGCAGTTCTTC; CDR3aa: CASSFQSGRAISEQFF
abundance: NA; len: 14; j_gene: TRBJ2-7; d_gene: TRBD1; v_gene: TRBV7-6; CDR3nt: TGTGCCAGCAGCTCCGGACAGGGGGCAAGGGAGCAGTACTTC; CDR3aa: CASSSGQGAREQYF
abundance: NA; len: 15; j_gene: TRBJ2-4; d_gene: NA; v_gene: TRBV6-5; CDR3nt: TGTGCCAGCAGCCCTCACACAGAAGCCAAAAACATTCAGTACTTC; CDR3aa: CASSPHTEAKNIQYF
abundance: few; len: 15; j_gene: TRBJ2-3; d_gene: NA; v_gene: TRBV5-1; CDR3nt: TGCGCCAGCAGCCCAGGGGGCGGGAGGGCCGGGGAGCAGTATTTT; CDR3aa: CASSPGGGRAGEQYF